Presented here are 25 T cell receptor beta chains from one specimen sequenced in a study of blood T cell repertoires in COVID-19. The repertoire was sequenced with immunoSEQ multiplex PCR; TCRdb's copy has only in-frame clones and lacks some. Of approximately 120,000 clones listed, around three quarters are singletons. Sequencing was done on a sample of peripheral blood. The receptors here all came from a human donor in a cohort sampled during active COVID-19.

The chain recombines TRBV27 with TRBJ2-1, with D tentatively TRBD1 (5 bases). Trimming stripped 4 bases from V and 9 bases from J, with 10 bases between. CDR1 and CDR2 from the germline V gene are MNHEY and SMNVEV (reference sequence). This CDR3 has 12 amino acids. The DNA of the CDR3 is TGTGCCAGCAGTTCGCAGGGTGGTGAGCAGTTCTTC. Its translation is CASSSQGGEQFF.

V is TRBV27 and J is TRBJ1-2; the D gene is possibly TRBD1 (5 bases). CDR1 and CDR2 from the germline V gene are MNHEY and SMNVEV (reference sequence). There are 12 residues in the CDR3. V was cut by 6 bases and J by 7 bases, with 12 bases left in between. CDR3 in amino acids: CASSPTGGGYTF. The CDR3 region has the DNA TGTGCCAGCAGCCCGACGGGGGGTGGCTACACCTTC.

The V gene is TRBV10-3, the J gene TRBJ2-1; D might be TRBD2 (6 bases). V lost 0 bases, J lost 3 bases, and 15 bases lay in between. In germline, CDR1 is ENHRY, CDR2 SYGVKD. The CDR3 is 17 amino acids. In DNA, the CDR3 is TGTGCCATCAGTGAGTCGGCCGGGACTTACTTCTACAATGAGCAGTTCTTC. Encoded protein: CAISESAGTYFYNEQFF.

This clone was seen a few times. DNA of the CDR3: TGTGCCAGCAGCCCCAGGGGTCCCGACACTGAAGCTTTCTTT. Translated: CASSPRGPDTEAFF. The V call is TRBV7-9, the J call TRBJ1-1, with D tentatively TRBD1 (6 bases). With 5 bases removed from V and 3 bases from J, the gap between germline ends came to 13 bases. The germline V gene encodes CDR1 SEHNR and CDR2 FQNEAQ (reference sequence). The CDR3 totals 14 residues.

In this sample, this clone turned up a few times. V usage is TRBV27 and J usage is TRBJ1-3; D call uncertain. The length of the CDR3 is 14 residues. In germline, CDR1 is MNHEY, CDR2 SMNVEV (reference sequence). Deletions cut 5 bases from V and 0 bases from J, with 8 bases between. The CDR3 DNA follows: TGTGCCAGCAGTCCCGGTAACTCTGGAAACACCATATATTTT. It translates to CASSPGNSGNTIYF.

The J gene is TRBJ2-1, the V gene TRBV3-1 (or the pseudogene TRBV3-2); TRBD2 matches 9 bases. V lost 3 bases and J lost 4; bases outside the gene matches: 10. The CDR3 consists of 17 residues. The germline V gene encodes CDR1 LGHDT and CDR2 YNNKEL (reference sequence). CDR3 in amino acids: CASSQPLAGVIYNEQFF. CDR3 bases: TGTGCCAGCAGCCAGCCGTTAGCGGGGGTCATATACAATGAGCAGTTCTTC.

The CDR3 region has the DNA TGTGCCAGCAGCCCCCATAGGGGCGACGGCACAGATACGCAGTATTTT. The encoded protein is CASSPHRGDGTDTQYF. The chain joins TRBV3-1 (or the pseudogene TRBV3-2) to TRBJ2-3; D is perhaps TRBD1 (5 bases). Trimming removed 4 bases at V and 1 base at J, with 15 bases between. The CDR3 runs 16 residues. Germline lookup yields CDR1 LGHDT and CDR2 YNNKEL (reference sequence).

The chain recombines TRBV10-2 with TRBJ1-5; D possibly corresponds to TRBD1 (5 bases). This CDR3 contains 15 residues. Germline CDR1 and CDR2: WSHSY and SAAADI. V lost 6 bases and J 2 bases, leaving 14 bases between the germline ends. For the CDR3, the DNA is TGCGCCAGCAGAAACAGGACCTCGGGCAATCAGCCCCAGCATTTT. It encodes CASRNRTSGNQPQHF.

V is TRBV2 and J is TRBJ1-1; 10 bases align to TRBD1. This CDR3 comprises 17 residues. Losses at the gene ends were 5 bases for V and 0 bases for J; bases not matched to a gene: 9. Germline CDR1 and CDR2: SNHLY and FYNNEI. CDR3 nucleotides: TGTGCCAGCAGTAAGGGACAGGGGCGAGGAGTGAACACTGAAGCTTTCTTT. It yields the protein CASSKGQGRGVNTEAFF.

This chain uses TRBV7-9 with TRBJ2-3; the match to TRBD2 covers 13 bases. The CDR3 consists of 15 residues. V lost 6 bases and J lost 8; bases outside the gene matches: 8. Germline V CDR1 and CDR2: SEHNR, FQNEAQ (reference sequence). The CDR3 reads CASRPGLAGAATQYF. The CDR3 region has the DNA TGTGCCAGCAGACCCGGACTAGCGGGGGCAGCTACGCAGTATTTT. Full variable domain (rest looked up from reference TRBV7-9 and TRBJ2-3): DTGVSQNPRHKITKRGQNVTFRCDPISEHNRLYWYRQTLGQGPEFLTYFQNEAQLEKSRLLSDRFSAERPKGSFSTLEIQRTEQGDSAMYLCASRPGLAGAATQYFGPGTRLTVL.

CDR3 bases: TGCGCCAGCAGCTTGGAACCGACAGGGGCAGGCCAGCCCCAGCATTTT. Residues: CASSLEPTGAGQPQHF. The V gene is TRBV5-1, the J gene TRBJ1-5; 8 bases agree with TRBD1. This CDR3 is 16 amino acids long. The ends lost 0 bases at V and 7 bases at J; junction bases unmatched: 9. The germline V gene encodes CDR1 SGHRS and CDR2 YFSETQ.

The rearrangement uses TRBV7-6 and TRBJ2-6, with 9 bases that match TRBD1. CDR1 is SGHVS and CDR2 is FNYEAQ in the germline V gene. Losses at the gene ends were 5 bases for V and 4 bases for J; bases not matched to a gene: 12. The CDR3 runs to 18 residues. The CDR3 DNA is TGTGCCAGCAGCCCCGGGACAGGGAGAGCTTCCGGGGCCAACGTCCTGACTTTC. Amino acids: CASSPGTGRASGANVLTF.

The rearrangement links TRBV30 to TRBJ2-3; TRBD1 matches 11 bases. J gave up 5 bases and V 1 base, and 2 bases lay outside the gene matches. The CDR3 contains 14 residues. Per germline, CDR1 GTSNPN and CDR2 SVGIG (reference sequence). CDR3 protein: CAWSAGTGGDTQYF. CDR3 sequence (DNA): TGTGCCTGGAGTGCCGGGACAGGGGGAGATACGCAGTATTTT.

The chain has TRBV5-1 and TRBJ2-7; TRBD2 agrees at 8 bases. CDR3 length equals 14 residues. V lost 2 bases, J lost 6 bases, and 7 bases stayed unmatched. Germline CDR1 reads SGHRS; CDR2 reads YFSETQ. For the CDR3, the DNA is TGCGCCAGCAGCTTCGAAGCGGGGGCGGGCGAGCAGTACTTC. Residues: CASSFEAGAGEQYF. The whole variable domain, remainder taken from reference TRBV5-1 and TRBJ2-7, is KAGVTQTPRYLIKTRGQQVTLSCSPISGHRSVSWYQQTPGQGLQFLFEYFSETQRNKGNFPGRFSGRQFSNSRSEMNVSTLELGDSALYLCASSFEAGAGEQYFGPGTRLTVT.

The gene calls are TRBV4-1 and TRBJ1-3, with D perhaps matching TRBD1 (6 bases). Trimming pared 5 bases from V and 1 base from J, leaving 12 bases between. CDR3 size: 15 residues. Germline V CDR1 and CDR2: MGHRA, YSYEKL. Written as DNA, the CDR3 is TGCGCCAGCAGCTCACCGCAGGGGTCTGGAAACACCATATATTTT. Translation gives CASSSPQGSGNTIYF.

CDR3 DNA: TGCGCCAGCAGCTCCGCGGGGGGGGCCGACACCGGGGAGCTGTTTTTT. This encodes CASSSAGGADTGELFF. This chain joins TRBV5-1 and TRBJ2-2, with 9 bases identical to TRBD2. The CDR3 length is 16 residues. Germline CDR1 reads SGHRS; CDR2 reads YFSETQ. V gave up 3 bases and J gave up 3 bases; unmatched junction bases: 6. Combining the CDR3 with reference TRBV5-1 and TRBJ2-2 gives the whole variable domain KAGVTQTPRYLIKTRGQQVTLSCSPISGHRSVSWYQQTPGQGLQFLFEYFSETQRNKGNFPGRFSGRQFSNSRSEMNVSTLELGDSALYLCASSSAGGADTGELFFGEGSRLTVL.

This clone was recorded many times. The V and J genes are TRBV18 and TRBJ2-5; maybe TRBD1 (5 bases). CDR1 and CDR2 from the germline V gene are KGHSH and LQKENI. The CDR3 contains 13 residues. The V and J ends lost 4 bases and 5 bases respectively, with 11 bases between them. CDR3 in amino acids: CASSRAGKETQYF. In DNA, the CDR3 is TGTGCCAGCTCACGGGCAGGGAAGGAGACCCAGTACTTC.

V usage is TRBV6-5 and J usage is TRBJ1-1, with D unresolved. The CDR3 is 14 residues long. V dropped 3 bases and J dropped 0 bases, with 8 bases sitting between them. Germline V gene lookup returns CDR1 MNHEY and CDR2 SVGAGI. DNA of the CDR3: TGTGCCAGCAGTTATGGCAGGATGAACACTGAAGCTTTCTTT. This sequence encodes CASSYGRMNTEAFF.

The chain has TRBV27 and TRBJ1-6, with a tentative D call TRBD1 (6 bases). From germline, CDR1 is MNHEY and CDR2 SMNVEV (reference sequence). Trimming cost V 2 bases and J 4 bases, with 9 bases left between them. This CDR3 comprises 15 residues. The CDR3 reads CASSLAGVYNSPLHF. The CDR3 nucleotides read TGTGCCAGCAGTTTAGCAGGGGTTTATAATTCACCCCTCCACTTT.

The chain employs TRBV9 and TRBJ1-1; D is ambiguous. The CDR3 length is 13 residues. V was trimmed by 4 bases and J by 5 bases, leaving 12 bases between them. Germline V CDR1 and CDR2: SGDLS, YYNGEE. CDR3 bases: TGTGCCAGCAGCCCGATGGTGCGGACTGAAGCTTTCTTT. Protein sequence: CASSPMVRTEAFF.

V gene TRBV11-2 combines with J gene TRBJ2-2; 9 bases line up with TRBD1. Trimming at V came to 3 bases and at J to 1 base, leaving 6 bases not matched to a gene. CDR1 SGHAT and CDR2 FQNNGV come from the germline V gene. The CDR3 has 17 amino acids. The CDR3 DNA sequence: TGTGCCAGCAGCTTTTTGACAGGGGGAGGGAACACCGGGGAGCTGTTTTTT. Protein sequence: CASSFLTGGGNTGELFF.

This chain connects TRBV11-2 to TRBJ2-2; TRBD1 might be the D (5 bases). The CDR3 totals 14 residues. Germline loops: CDR1 SGHAT, CDR2 FQNNGV. Deletions cut 4 bases from V and 6 bases from J, with 12 bases between. In nucleotides, the CDR3 is TGTGCCAGCAGCTGGGGCGTACGGGCCGGGGAGCTGTTTTTT. Translation: CASSWGVRAGELFF.

This clone was recorded only once. This sequence joins TRBV7-9 and TRBJ2-2, with 9 nucleotides matching TRBD1. Germline loops: CDR1 SEHNR, CDR2 FQNEAQ (reference sequence). The J segment lost 6 bases and the V segment lost 4 bases, leaving 15 bases of the junction unmatched. The CDR3 runs to 18 residues. The DNA for the CDR3 is TGTGCCAGCAGCTCTCGGGACAGGGAAAGTCGGGATCCCGGGGAGCTGTTTTTT. Its protein is CASSSRDRESRDPGELFF.

This clone showed up just once. The rearrangement uses TRBV5-6 and TRBJ1-1, with D uncertain. From germline, CDR1 is SGHDT and CDR2 YYEEEE. Trimming cost V 1 base and J 10 bases, with 11 bases left between them. The CDR3 covers 12 residues. This CDR3 reads CASSLNDIGAFF. The CDR3, as DNA: TGTGCCAGCAGCTTGAACGACATAGGAGCTTTCTTT.

The chain recombines TRBV5-1 with TRBJ1-1, with 11 bases identical to TRBD1. After removal of 4 bases from V and 5 bases from J, the junction contained 10 bases not matched to a gene. The CDR3 covers 16 residues. Per the germline V gene, CDR1 is SGHRS and CDR2 is YFSETQ. The CDR3 sequence is CASSPSGTGGFTEAFF. The CDR3 DNA follows: TGCGCCAGCAGCCCCTCGGGGACAGGGGGTTTTACTGAAGCTTTCTTT.